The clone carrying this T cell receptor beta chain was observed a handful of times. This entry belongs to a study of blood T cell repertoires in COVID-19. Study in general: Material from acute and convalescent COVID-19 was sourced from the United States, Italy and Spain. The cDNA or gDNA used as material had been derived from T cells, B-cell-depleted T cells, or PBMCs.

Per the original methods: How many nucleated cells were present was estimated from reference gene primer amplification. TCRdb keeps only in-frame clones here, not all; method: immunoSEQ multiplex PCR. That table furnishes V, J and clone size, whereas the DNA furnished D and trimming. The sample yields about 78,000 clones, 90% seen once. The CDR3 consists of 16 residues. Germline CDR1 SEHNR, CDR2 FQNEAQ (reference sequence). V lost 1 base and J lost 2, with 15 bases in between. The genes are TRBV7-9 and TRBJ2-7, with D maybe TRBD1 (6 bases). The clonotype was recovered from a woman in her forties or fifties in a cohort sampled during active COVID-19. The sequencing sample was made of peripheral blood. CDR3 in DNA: TGTGCCAGCAGCTTAGTCAAGGGGGAGTGGGCCTACGAGCAGTACTTC. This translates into CASSLVKGEWAYEQYF.